This is a list of T cell receptor beta chains from one sample in a study of CD8+ T cells in alopecia areata. Profiling relied on immunoSEQ multiplex PCR, and the TCRdb table lists in-frame clones only, not all of them. This sample has 150,000 to 200,000 clones; approximately 56% occur once, and the top ten carry approximately 15%. Sequences were derived from CD4+ T cells sorted from blood, sampled at week 0. These TCRs come from a human donor with alopecia areata. Each CDR3 is given with its conserved first and last residue. The D gene is left open where the match is weak. The size of a clone is reported for some rows only, either as once, few or many, or as a class for expanded clones.

J gene,clone size,V gene,D gene,CDR3 protein,CDR3 DNA
TRBJ2-3,-,TRBV6-1,-,CASSKDSVQRDTQYF,TGTGCCAGCAGTAAAGACTCGGTACAGCGGGATACGCAGTATTTT
TRBJ2-2,-,TRBV19,-,CASSISGSGELFF,TGTGCCAGTAGTATCTCGGGGTCCGGGGAGCTGTTTTTT
TRBJ1-6,few,TRBV5-1,-,CASSFYGNSPLHF,TGCGCCAGCAGCTTCTATGGGAATTCACCCCTCCACTTT
TRBJ2-7,-,TRBV29-1,-,CSARRGGNYEQYF,TGCAGCGCCCGAAGGGGGGGCAACTACGAGCAGTACTTC
TRBJ1-2,-,TRBV19,-,CASSMVPDGYTF,TGTGCCAGTAGTATGGTCCCAGATGGCTACACCTTC
TRBJ2-5,-,TRBV29-1,-,CSVERTSYQETQYF,TGCAGCGTTGAAAGGACTTCGTACCAAGAGACCCAGTACTTC
TRBJ2-6,few,TRBV29-1,-,CSVLSAFSGANVLTF,TGCAGCGTTCTTAGCGCCTTCTCTGGGGCCAACGTCCTGACTTTC
TRBJ2-2,once,TRBV30,TRBD2,CAWRLAGVGELFF,TGTGCCTGGAGACTAGCGGGGGTTGGGGAGCTGTTTTTT
TRBJ1-1,few,TRBV5-1,TRBD1,CASSQTTGANTEAFF,TGCGCCAGCAGCCAAACGACAGGGGCTAACACTGAAGCTTTCTTT
TRBJ2-3,few,TRBV7-9,TRBD2,CASSERGDTDTQYF,TGTGCCAGCAGCGAGCGGGGGGACACAGATACGCAGTATTTT
TRBJ1-2,once,TRBV2,TRBD1,CASSQDRGNYGYTF,TGTGCCAGCAGTCAAGACAGGGGTAACTATGGCTACACCTTC
TRBJ1-1,few,TRBV5-1,-,CASSLGGKAGGEAFF,TGCGCCAGCAGCTTGGGAGGGAAAGCTGGGGGTGAAGCTTTCTTT
TRBJ2-5,-,TRBV30,-,CAWSGSGVRETQYF,TGTGCCTGGAGTGGATCGGGGGTCCGGGAGACCCAGTACTTC
TRBJ2-5,-,TRBV27,-,CASRYTENQETQYF,TGTGCCAGCAGGTATACAGAGAACCAAGAGACCCAGTACTTC
TRBJ2-7,-,TRBV4-1,TRBD1,CASSQGQGSYEQYF,TGTGCCAGCAGCCAAGGACAGGGCTCCTACGAGCAGTACTTC
TRBJ1-5,-,TRBV30,-,CAWSARVDQPQHF,TGTGCCTGGAGTGCCAGGGTAGATCAGCCCCAGCATTTT
TRBJ2-1,-,TRBV29-1,TRBD2,CSTIAGGLLEQFF,TGCAGCACTATAGCGGGGGGGCTACTTGAGCAGTTCTTC